The T cell receptor (beta chain) described here comes from a study of Ad26.COV2.S vaccination and SARS-CoV-2 variants (dated by TCRdb to the early 2020s). Looking at the study overall: Donors in the vaccine arm were drawn from COV1001, a phase I-IIa trial of Ad26.COV2.S in healthy adults that was multicentre, randomized, double-blind and placebo-controlled. Ad26.COV2.S was given intramuscularly at 5x10^10 or 1x10^11 viral particles, as a single shot or as two shots 56 days apart. The TCR-sequenced set comprised about 32 samples: some 20 Ad26.COV2.S vaccine recipients, 5 placebo recipients and 8 SARS-CoV-2 convalescent individuals. The specificity and breadth of SARS-CoV-2-reactive T cell receptors after Ad26.COV2.S vaccination were assessed by TCRbeta repertoire sequencing. Throughout the experiments and outcome assessment, investigators stayed blinded to trial group allocation. Participants in the trial were split at random into five groups of five each, receiving low-dose or high-dose Ad26.COV2.S once or twice, or else placebo on both occasions.

Study-wide findings and limitations: Ad26.COV2.S recipients had higher spike-specific TCR breadth than placebo recipients (P = 0.0014). The study was not powered for comparison of responses between vaccine doses or regimens. Non-spike TCR breadth was comparable between vaccine and placebo recipients, consistent with the vaccine containing only spike. According to the authors, total T cell responses may have been underestimated by the TCR breadth and depth analyses. After vaccination, spike-specific CD8+ and CD4+ T cell responses were reported to show substantial breadth.

Points on this clone: No cognate antigen has been identified for it. No base-level quality is on record; no much larger clone is a single base apart.

V is pared back by 3 bases and J by 0 bases, with 14 bases lying between the germline termini. The CDR3 covers 16 residues, taking in both the cysteine and the phenylalanine. Only CDR3 DNA remains: 48 bases, in frame from the first base. CDR1 and CDR2 were assigned from the germline V gene as MNHNS and SASEGT. The immunoSEQ Assay was used to sequence TCRbeta CDR3 regions. After extraction, genomic DNA underwent amplification by bias-controlled multiplex PCR, followed by high-throughput sequencing. As for the authors' bioinformatics: Collapsing and filtering of sequences were performed to quantify the absolute abundance of each unique TCRbeta CDR3 region. Usable DNA was measured by amplifying reference genes present in all nucleated cells, and TCRbeta template counts were normalized to that usable DNA to estimate T cell fraction. Repertoire TCRs were annotated as SARS-CoV-2-specific by exact matching of V gene, CDR3 amino acid sequence and J gene to a known reactive TCR set. The reference SARS-CoV-2 TCR set came from MIRA and was filtered for enrichment in COVID-19-positive ImmuneCODE repertoires, removing public or cross-reactive TCRs. Drawing on the MIRA antigens, annotated TCRs were analysed further at the level of specific ORF or position within ORF. Breadth was defined as annotated unique rearrangements over total unique productive rearrangements; depth was the summed frequency of those rearrangements. Group comparisons of TCR breadth used two-sided Wilcoxon rank-sum tests. The table was pulled from immuneACCESS by TCRdb, which kept in-frame rearrangements only. Such tables lose some clones; where checked, under half of the loss comes from unresolved V genes, and the rest has no known cause. Clone size and the V and J calls come from that table; the DNA yielded D and trimming. The sample table contains roughly 240,000 clones; only one count was recorded for 70% to 90% of them. Jointly, the top ten make up approximately 11% of the sample.

Explained via the paper, the treatment or condition label denotes: roughly 18 received Ad26.COV2.S at low or high dose, single or two shots; several received placebo; per-sample allocation not given. Repertoires of vaccine and placebo recipients were sequenced from samples taken on day 63 after the first injection. In Cohort 1b, more than 20 adults aged 18-55 years were enrolled at a single site in Boston, USA, between 29 July and 7 August 2020. As a vaccine, Ad26.COV2.S was a replication-incompetent adenovirus type 26 vector that expressed a prefusion-stabilized SARS-CoV-2 spike protein derived from the original Wuhan strain.

Here the sequenced sample was peripheral blood, taken in a trial of Ad26.COV2.S vaccine versus placebo. The chain uses TRBV6-1 and TRBJ1-2, with a tentative D gene TRBD1 over 5 matching bases. This clonotype was obtained from a person between 18 and 65 years old who received the Ad26.COV2.S COVID-19 vaccine or a placebo. Here is the DNA: TGTGCCAGCAGTGAGGAAGAGGGACCTGCTAACTATGGCTACACCTTC. This is translated as CASSEEEGPANYGYTF.